This note documents a single T cell receptor (beta chain) sequence. The antigen remains unidentified. This sample stems from a study of shared clonotypes between healthy human individuals. This was a deep-level run. Measured with immunoSEQ multiplex PCR; TCRdb has only the in-frame clones, and not every one. The profile covers 1,500,000 or so clones, with around 98.5% appearing a single time and roughly 0.36% taken by the ten largest. Germline CDR1 MNHNY, CDR2 SVGAGI (reference sequence). Trimming cost V 7 bases and J 2 bases, with 4 bases left between them. The CDR3 totals 11 residues. Study-wide results and caveats: Rarefaction indicated that sorted-subset sequencing remained incomplete although depth was large.

This chain joins TRBV6-6 and TRBJ2-3, with unresolved D. The sequencing input was naive CD4+ T cells sorted from blood. Subset given: CD45RA+ positively selected. This TCR derives from a man under 40 in good health. CDR3: CASMNTDTQYF. CDR3 nucleotides: TGTGCCAGCATGAACACAGATACGCAGTATTTT.